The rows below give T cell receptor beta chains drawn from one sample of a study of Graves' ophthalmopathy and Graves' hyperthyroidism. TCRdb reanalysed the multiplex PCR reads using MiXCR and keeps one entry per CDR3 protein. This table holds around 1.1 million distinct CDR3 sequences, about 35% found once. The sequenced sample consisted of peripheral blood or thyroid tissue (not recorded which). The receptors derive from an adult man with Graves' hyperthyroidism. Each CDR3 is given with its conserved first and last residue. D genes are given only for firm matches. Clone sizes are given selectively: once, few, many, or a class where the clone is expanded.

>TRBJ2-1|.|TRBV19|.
TGTGCCAGTAGTATAGGTCCCGGGGGCAATGAGCAGTTCTTC
CASSIGPGGNEQFF
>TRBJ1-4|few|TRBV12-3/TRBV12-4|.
TGTGCCAGCAGTTTTCAAGGACTTTGGGAAAAACTGTTTTTT
CASSFQGLWEKLFF
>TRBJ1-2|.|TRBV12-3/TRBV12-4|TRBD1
TGTGCCAGCAGTTTAGAATGGACAGGAGTTGTTGGCTACACCTTC
CASSLEWTGVVGYTF
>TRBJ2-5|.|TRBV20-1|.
TGCAGTGCTAGAGTCAGAAACCAAGAGACCCAGTACTTC
CSARVRNQETQYF
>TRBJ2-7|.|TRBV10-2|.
TGTGCCAGCAGTTCCCCCCTTTCGGGGAAAGCCTACGAGCAGTACTTC
CASSSPLSGKAYEQYF
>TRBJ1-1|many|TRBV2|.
TGTGCCAGCCGCTTTTCGGGGAAGGGCACTGAAGCTTTCTTT
CASRFSGKGTEAFF
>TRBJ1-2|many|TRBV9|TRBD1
TGTGCCAGCAGCCCGACAGGGTGGAACTATGGCTACACCTTC
CASSPTGWNYGYTF
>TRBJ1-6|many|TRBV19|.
TGTGCCAACAGAACCTCGGACACGTCGCTGAATAATAATTCACCCCTCCACTTT
CANRTSDTSLNNNSPLHF
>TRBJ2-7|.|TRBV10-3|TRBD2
TGTGCCATCAGCCGGGAGGGGGAGCAGTACTTC
CAISREGEQYF
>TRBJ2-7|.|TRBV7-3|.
TGTGCCAGCAGCCCCTTAGGGGGGGGTAGTCCCCACGAGCAGTACTTC
CASSPLGGGSPHEQYF
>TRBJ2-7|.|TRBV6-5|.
TGTGCCAGCAGTGACGACAGTTGGGAAGTTTCCGAGCAGTACTTC
CASSDDSWEVSEQYF
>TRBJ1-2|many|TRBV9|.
TGTGCCAGCAGCGTCAGTGGGGTTGGCTACACCTTC
CASSVSGVGYTF
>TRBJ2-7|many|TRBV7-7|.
TGTGCCAGCAGCTTCGGGGTTTCCTACGAGCAGTACTTC
CASSFGVSYEQYF
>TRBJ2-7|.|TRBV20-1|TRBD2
TGCAGTGCTAGAGTCGGGACTAGCGGGAGCTTCTACGAGCAGTACTTC
CSARVGTSGSFYEQYF
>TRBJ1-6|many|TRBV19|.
TGTGCCAGTAGTTCCTACACGGATTCACCCCTCCACTTT
CASSSYTDSPLHF
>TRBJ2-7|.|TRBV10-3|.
TGTGCCAGCACGAAAGGACAGCCTAACACCGGGGAGCTGTACTTC
CASTKGQPNTGELYF
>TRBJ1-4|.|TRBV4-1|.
TGCGCCAGCAGCCAAGACGGGACAAGGGGTTTGACAACTAATGAAAAACTGTTTTTT
CASSQDGTRGLTTNEKLFF
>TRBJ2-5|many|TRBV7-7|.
TGTGCCAGCAGCCCCGGGACCCGGGGCGAAGAGACCCAGTACTTC
CASSPGTRGEETQYF
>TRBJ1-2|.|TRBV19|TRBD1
TGTGCCAGTAGTCCCGGGACAGGGGGCCCAGCTAACTATGGCTACACCTTC
CASSPGTGGPANYGYTF
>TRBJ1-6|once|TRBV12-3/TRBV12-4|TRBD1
TGTGCCAGCGGGACAGGGCATTCACCCCTCCACTTT
CASGTGHSPLHF
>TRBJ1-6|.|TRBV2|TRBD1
TGTGCAGAACAGGGGGCCGGTTCACCCCTCCACTTT
CAEQGAGSPLHF
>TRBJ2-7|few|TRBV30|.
TGTGCCTGGAGTGCGGGCACCCCCTACGAGCAGTACTTC
CAWSAGTPYEQYF
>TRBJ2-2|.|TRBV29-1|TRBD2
TGCAGCGCTAAAAAAACCGGGACTAGCGGGAGAGCGAACACCGGGGAGCTGTTTTTT
CSAKKTGTSGRANTGELFF
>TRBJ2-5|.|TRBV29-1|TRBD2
TGCAGCGTTTTACTAGCGGGGGTGTCTGGAGAGACCCAGTACTTC
CSVLLAGVSGETQYF
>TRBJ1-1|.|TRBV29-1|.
TGCAGCGTTGAAGGGGGGAGGATGCTAGGCACTGAAGCTTTCTTT
CSVEGGRMLGTEAFF
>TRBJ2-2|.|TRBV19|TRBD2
TGTGCCACCCCGGGGGGGGCCGGAGGCACCGGGGAGCTGTTTTTT
CATPGGAGGTGELFF
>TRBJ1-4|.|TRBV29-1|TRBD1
TGCAGCGTTGCTGGGGACAGGGTAGAAAAACTGTTTTTT
CSVAGDRVEKLFF
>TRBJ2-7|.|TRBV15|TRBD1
TGTGCCACCAGCAGAGATCGCGGGACAGGGGACGGGCAGTACTTC
CATSRDRGTGDGQYF
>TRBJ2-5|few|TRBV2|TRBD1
TGTGCCAGCGCTGGGGGGACAGGGGATGAGACCCAGTACTTC
CASAGGTGDETQYF
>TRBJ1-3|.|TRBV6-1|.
TGTGCCAGCAGTTCAGGGCTGTTCTCTGGAAACACCATATATTTT
CASSSGLFSGNTIYF
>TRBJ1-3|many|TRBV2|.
TGTGCCAGCAGTGAGGACGGCGGCTCTGGAAACACCATATATTTT
CASSEDGGSGNTIYF
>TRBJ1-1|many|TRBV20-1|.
TGCAGTCAATTCAGGGTCGCTGAAGCTTTCTTT
CSQFRVAEAFF
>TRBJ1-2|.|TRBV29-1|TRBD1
TGCAGCGTGACAGGGATCTATGGCTACACCTTC
CSVTGIYGYTF
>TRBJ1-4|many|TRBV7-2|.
TGTGCCAGCAGCTCCGGGGGCGTTTTAACGGAAAAACTGTTTTTT
CASSSGGVLTEKLFF
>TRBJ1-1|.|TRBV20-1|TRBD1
TGCAGTGCAAACTACAGGGGGAACACTGAAGCTTTCTTT
CSANYRGNTEAFF
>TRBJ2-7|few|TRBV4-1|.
TGCGCCAGCAGCCAAGTGCAGGGGATCGAGCAGTACTTC
CASSQVQGIEQYF
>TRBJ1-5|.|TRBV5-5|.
TGTGCCAGCAGTCCTTTGGATAGCAATCAGCCCCAGCATTTT
CASSPLDSNQPQHF
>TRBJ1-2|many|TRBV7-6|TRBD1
TGTGCCAGCAGCCAAGACGGACAGGGGTTCGGAGGCTACACCTTC
CASSQDGQGFGGYTF
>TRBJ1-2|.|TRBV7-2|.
TGTGCCAGCAGCGAAACGGGCCCTGGGGGCTACACCTTC
CASSETGPGGYTF
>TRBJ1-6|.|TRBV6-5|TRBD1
TGTGCCAGCAGTTACGCCACAGGGGGCATGGTTTCCCTCCACTTT
CASSYATGGMVSLHF
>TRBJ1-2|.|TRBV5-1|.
TGCGCCAGCAGCTTGGCCTACGGGGGAAATAATGGCTACACCTTC
CASSLAYGGNNGYTF
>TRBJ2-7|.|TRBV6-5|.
TGTGCCAGCAGCTCATATAGGGACCCCTTCTACGAGCAGTACTTC
CASSSYRDPFYEQYF
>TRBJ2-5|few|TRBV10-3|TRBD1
TGTGCCAGCAGACACAAGGACAGGATGAAGACCCAGTACTTC
CASRHKDRMKTQYF
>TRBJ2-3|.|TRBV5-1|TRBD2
TGCGCCAGCAGCTTAATAGCGGGGGGCAACACAGATACGCAGTATTTT
CASSLIAGGNTDTQYF
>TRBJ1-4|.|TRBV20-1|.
TGCAGTGCTAGGAAGGGAAGGTTGGGTGAAAAACTGTTTTTT
CSARKGRLGEKLFF